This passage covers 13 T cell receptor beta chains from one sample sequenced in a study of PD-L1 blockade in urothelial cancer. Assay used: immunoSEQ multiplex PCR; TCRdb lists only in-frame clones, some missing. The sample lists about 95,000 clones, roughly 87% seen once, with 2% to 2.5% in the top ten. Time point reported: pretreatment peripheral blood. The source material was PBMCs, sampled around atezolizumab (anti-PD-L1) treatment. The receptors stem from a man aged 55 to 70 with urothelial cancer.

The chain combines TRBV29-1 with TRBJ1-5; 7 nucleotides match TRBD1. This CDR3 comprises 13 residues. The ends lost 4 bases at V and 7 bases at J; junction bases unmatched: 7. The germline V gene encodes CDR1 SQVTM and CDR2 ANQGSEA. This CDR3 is CSVAQGVEQPQHF. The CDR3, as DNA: TGCAGCGTTGCTCAGGGGGTCGAACAGCCCCAGCATTTT.

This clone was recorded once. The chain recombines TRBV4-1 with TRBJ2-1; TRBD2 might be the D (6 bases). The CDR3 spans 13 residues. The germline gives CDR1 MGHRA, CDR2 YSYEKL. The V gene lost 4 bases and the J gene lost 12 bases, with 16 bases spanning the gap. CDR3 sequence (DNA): TGCGCCAGCAGCCCCCAGACTAGTCTCGGGCAGTTCTTC. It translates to CASSPQTSLGQFF.

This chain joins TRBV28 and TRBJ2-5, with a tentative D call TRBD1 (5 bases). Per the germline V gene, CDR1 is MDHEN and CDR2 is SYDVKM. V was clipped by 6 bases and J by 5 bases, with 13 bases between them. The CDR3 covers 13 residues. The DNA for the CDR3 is TGTGCCAGCAGCCCAGGGTCCGGGGAGACCCAGTACTTC. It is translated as CASSPGSGETQYF.

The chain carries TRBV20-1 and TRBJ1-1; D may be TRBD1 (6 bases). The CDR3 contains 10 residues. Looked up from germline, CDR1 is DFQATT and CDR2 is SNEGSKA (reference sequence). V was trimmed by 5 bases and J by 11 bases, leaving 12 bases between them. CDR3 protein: CSAYRVGAFF. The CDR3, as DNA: TGCAGTGCTTACAGGGTCGGGGCTTTCTTT.

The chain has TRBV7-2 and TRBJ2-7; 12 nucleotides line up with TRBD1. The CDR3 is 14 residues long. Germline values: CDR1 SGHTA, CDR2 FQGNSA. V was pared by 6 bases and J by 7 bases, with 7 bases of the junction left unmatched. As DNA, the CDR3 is TGTGCCAGCAGGGGACAGGGGGCGGTAGGGGAGCAGTACTTC. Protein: CASRGQGAVGEQYF.

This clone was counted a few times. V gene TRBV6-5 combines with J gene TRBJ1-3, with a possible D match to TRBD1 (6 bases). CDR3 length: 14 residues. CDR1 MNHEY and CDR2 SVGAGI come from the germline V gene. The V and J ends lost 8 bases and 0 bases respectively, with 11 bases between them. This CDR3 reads CASSTGNSGNTIYF. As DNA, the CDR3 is TGTGCCAGCTCTACAGGGAACTCTGGAAACACCATATATTTT.

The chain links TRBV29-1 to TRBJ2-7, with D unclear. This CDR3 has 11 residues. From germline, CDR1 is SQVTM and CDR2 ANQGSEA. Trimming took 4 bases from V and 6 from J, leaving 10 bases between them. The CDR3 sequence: CSVVTLREQYF. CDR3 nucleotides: TGCAGCGTTGTGACACTCCGCGAGCAGTACTTC.

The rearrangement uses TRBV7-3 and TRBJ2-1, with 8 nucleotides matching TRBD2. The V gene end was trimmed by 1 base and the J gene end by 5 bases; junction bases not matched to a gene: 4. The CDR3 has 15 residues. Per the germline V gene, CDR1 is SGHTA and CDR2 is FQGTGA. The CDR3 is CASSLKTSGDNEQFF. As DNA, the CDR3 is TGTGCCAGCAGCTTAAAAACTAGCGGCGACAATGAGCAGTTCTTC.

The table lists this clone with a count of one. In DNA form, the CDR3 reads TGTGCCAGCAGCGTGGTCGCGGGCCTAGCAAGCGCAGATACGCAGTATTTT. This codes for CASSVVAGLASADTQYF. The chain links TRBV9 to TRBJ2-3, with D possibly TRBD2 on 5 matching bases. Trimming took off 2 bases at V and 4 bases at J, with 20 bases between the two ends. The CDR3 length is 17 residues. Germline V gene data show CDR1 as SGDLS and CDR2 as YYNGEE.

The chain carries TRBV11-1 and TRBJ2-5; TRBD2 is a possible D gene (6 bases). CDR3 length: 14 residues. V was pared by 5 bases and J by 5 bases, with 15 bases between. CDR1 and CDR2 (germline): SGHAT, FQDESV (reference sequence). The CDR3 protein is CASSPRLGWETQYF. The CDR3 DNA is TGTGCCAGCAGCCCGAGACTAGGTTGGGAGACCCAGTACTTC.

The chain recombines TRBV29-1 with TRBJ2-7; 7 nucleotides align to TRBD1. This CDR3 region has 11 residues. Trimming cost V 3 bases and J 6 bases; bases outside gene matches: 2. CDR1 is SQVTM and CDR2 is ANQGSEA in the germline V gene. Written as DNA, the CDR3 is TGCAGCGTTGAGAGGGGGCTCGAGCAGTACTTC. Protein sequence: CSVERGLEQYF.

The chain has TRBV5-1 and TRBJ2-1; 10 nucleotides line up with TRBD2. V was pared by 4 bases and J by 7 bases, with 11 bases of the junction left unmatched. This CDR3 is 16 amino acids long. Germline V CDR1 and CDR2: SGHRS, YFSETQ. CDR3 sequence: CASSPSGAGGPNEQFF. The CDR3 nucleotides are TGCGCCAGCAGCCCCTCTGGAGCGGGGGGGCCAAATGAGCAGTTCTTC.

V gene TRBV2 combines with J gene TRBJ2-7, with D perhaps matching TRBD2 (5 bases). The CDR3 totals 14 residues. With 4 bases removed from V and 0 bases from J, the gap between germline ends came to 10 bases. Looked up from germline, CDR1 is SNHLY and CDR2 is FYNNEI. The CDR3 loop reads CASSAVALSYEQYF. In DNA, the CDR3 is TGTGCCAGCAGTGCCGTAGCGCTCTCCTACGAGCAGTACTTC.